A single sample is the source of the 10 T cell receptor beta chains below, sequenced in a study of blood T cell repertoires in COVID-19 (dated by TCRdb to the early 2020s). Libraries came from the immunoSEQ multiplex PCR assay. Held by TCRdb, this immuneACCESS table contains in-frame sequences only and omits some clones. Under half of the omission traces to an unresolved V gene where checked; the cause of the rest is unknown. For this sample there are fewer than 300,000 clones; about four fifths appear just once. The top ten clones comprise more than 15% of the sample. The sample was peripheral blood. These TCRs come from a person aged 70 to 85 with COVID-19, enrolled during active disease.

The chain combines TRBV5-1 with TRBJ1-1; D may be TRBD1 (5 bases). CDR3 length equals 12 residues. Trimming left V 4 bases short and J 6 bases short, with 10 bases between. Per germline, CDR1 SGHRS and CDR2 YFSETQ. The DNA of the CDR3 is TGCGCCAGCAGCGGCGGGGGACCTGAAGCTTTCTTT. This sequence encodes CASSGGGPEAFF. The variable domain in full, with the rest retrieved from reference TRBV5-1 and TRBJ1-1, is KAGVTQTPRYLIKTRGQQVTLSCSPISGHRSVSWYQQTPGQGLQFLFEYFSETQRNKGNFPGRFSGRQFSNSRSEMNVSTLELGDSALYLCASSGGGPEAFFGQGTRLTVV.

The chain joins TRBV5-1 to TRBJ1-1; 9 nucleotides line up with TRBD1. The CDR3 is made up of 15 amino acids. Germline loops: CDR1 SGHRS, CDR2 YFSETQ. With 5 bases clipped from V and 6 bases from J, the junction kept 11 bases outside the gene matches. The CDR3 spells CASRRPGQGTAEAFF. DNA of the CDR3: TGCGCCAGCAGGAGACCGGGACAGGGCACGGCTGAAGCTTTCTTT.

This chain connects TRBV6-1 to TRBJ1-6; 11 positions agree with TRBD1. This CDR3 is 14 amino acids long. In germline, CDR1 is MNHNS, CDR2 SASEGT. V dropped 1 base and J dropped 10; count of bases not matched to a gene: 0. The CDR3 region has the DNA TGTGCCAGCAGTGAAGGGACAGGGGGCTCACCCCTCCACTTT. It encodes CASSEGTGGSPLHF.

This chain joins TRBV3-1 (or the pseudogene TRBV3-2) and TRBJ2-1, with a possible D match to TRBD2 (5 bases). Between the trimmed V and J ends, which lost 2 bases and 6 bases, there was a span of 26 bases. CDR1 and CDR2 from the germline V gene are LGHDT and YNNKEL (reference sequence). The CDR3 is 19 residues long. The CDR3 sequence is CASSQTRRGGKPTTNEQFF. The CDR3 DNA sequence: TGTGCCAGCAGCCAAACCCGCCGGGGTGGGAAGCCTACAACCAATGAGCAGTTCTTC.

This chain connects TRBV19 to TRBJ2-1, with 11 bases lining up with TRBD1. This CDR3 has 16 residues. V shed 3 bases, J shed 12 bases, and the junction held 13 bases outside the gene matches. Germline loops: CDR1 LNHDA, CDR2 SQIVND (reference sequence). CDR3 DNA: TGTGCCAGTAGTATGGCCGGGACAGGGGGGATCCTGGGGCAGTTCTTC. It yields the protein CASSMAGTGGILGQFF.

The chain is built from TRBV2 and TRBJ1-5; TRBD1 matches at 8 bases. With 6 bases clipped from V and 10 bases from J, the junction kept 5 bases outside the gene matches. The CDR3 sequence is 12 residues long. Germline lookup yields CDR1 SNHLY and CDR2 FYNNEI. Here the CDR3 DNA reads TGTGCCAGCAGGGACAGGGCCTCCCCCCAGCATTTT. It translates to CASRDRASPQHF.

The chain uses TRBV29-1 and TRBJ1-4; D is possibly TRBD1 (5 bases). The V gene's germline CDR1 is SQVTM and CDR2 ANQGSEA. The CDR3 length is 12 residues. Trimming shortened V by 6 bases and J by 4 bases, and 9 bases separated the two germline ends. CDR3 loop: CSVARGNEKLFF. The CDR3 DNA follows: TGCAGCGTCGCTAGGGGTAATGAAAAACTGTTTTTT. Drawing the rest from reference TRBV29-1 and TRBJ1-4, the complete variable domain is SAVISQKPSRDICQRGTSLTIQCQVDSQVTMMFWYRQQPGQSLTLIATANQGSEATYESGFVIDKFPISRPNLTFSTLTVSNMSPEDSSIYLCSVARGNEKLFFGSGTQLSVL.

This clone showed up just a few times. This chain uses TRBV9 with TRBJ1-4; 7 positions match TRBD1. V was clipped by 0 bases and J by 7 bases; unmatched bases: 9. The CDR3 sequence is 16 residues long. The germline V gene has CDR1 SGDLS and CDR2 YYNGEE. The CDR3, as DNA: TGTGCCAGCAGCGTAGCCCCCGTGACAGGGATTGAAAAACTGTTTTTT. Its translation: CASSVAPVTGIEKLFF.

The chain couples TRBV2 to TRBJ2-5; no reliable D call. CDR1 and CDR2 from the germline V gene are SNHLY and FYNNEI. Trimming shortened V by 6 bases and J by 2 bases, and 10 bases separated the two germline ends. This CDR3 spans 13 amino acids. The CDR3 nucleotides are TGTGCCAGCAGAGCCGACTCTCAAGAGACCCAGTACTTC. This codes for CASRADSQETQYF.

CDR3 bases: TGTGCCAGCAGCTTAGAGTGGAGCTTTAACGAGCAGTACTTC. Its protein is CASSLEWSFNEQYF. The chain recombines TRBV7-8 with TRBJ2-7; D not resolved. V was pared by 1 base and J by 5 bases, with 12 bases between. The CDR3 is 14 residues long. The germline V gene has CDR1 SGHVS and CDR2 FQNEAQ. The full variable domain, completed using reference TRBV7-8 and TRBJ2-7, is GAGVSQSPRYKVAKRGQDVALRCDPISGHVSLFWYQQALGQGPEFLTYFQNEAQLDKSGLPSDRFFAERPEGSVSTLKIQRTQQEDSAVYLCASSLEWSFNEQYFGPGTRLTVT.